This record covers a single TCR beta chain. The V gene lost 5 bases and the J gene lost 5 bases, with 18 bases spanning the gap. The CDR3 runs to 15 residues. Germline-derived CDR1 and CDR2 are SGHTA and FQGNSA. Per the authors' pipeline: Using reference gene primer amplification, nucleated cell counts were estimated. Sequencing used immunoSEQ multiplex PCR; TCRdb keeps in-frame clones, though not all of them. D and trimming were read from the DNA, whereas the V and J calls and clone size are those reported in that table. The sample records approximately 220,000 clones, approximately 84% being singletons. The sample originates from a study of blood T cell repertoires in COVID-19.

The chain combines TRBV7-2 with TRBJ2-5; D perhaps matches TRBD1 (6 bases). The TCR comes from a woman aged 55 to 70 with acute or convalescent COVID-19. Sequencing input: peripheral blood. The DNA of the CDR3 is TGTGCCAGCAGCAAGAGGGGGTCGAGGGCTGAGACCCAGTACTTC. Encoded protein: CASSKRGSRAETQYF.